This T cell receptor (beta chain) stems from a study of T cell changes during pregnancy in multiple sclerosis. Germline V gives CDR1 SGHRS, CDR2 YFSETQ. This CDR3 is 16 amino acids long. J lost 8 bases, V lost 3 bases, and 12 bases had no gene match. Assay: immunoSEQ multiplex PCR; the TCRdb copy retains only in-frame clones and omits some. Among about 76,000 clones listed, roughly nine tenths were seen once. The sequence was obtained from a female donor in good health, enrolled as a control in a pregnancy study. The chain has TRBV5-1 and TRBJ2-1; 9 bases fit TRBD2. Specimen: peripheral blood, collected in the first trimester of pregnancy. CDR3 in DNA: TGCGCCAGCAGCTCGTTGGGGCGGGAGGGCGTAGATGAGCAGTTCTTC. Its translation: CASSSLGREGVDEQFF.